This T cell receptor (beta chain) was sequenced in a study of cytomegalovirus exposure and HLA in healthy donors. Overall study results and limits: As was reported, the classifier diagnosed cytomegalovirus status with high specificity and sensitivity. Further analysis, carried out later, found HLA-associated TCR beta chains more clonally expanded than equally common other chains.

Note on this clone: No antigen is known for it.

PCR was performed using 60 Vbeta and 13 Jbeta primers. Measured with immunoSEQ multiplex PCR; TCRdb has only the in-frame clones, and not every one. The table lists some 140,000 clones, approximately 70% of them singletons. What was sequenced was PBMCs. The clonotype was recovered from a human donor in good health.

This CDR3 reads CASSVASSSTSGELFF. CDR3 nucleotide sequence: TGTGCCAGCAGCGTAGCTTCGAGCTCTACGTCCGGGGAGCTGTTTTTT. This sequence joins TRBV9 and TRBJ2-2; D call uncertain. The CDR3 is 16 amino acids. Germline assignment: CDR1 SGDLS and CDR2 YYNGEE. V was pared by 0 bases and J by 6 bases, with 15 bases between.